The sample holds many counts of the clone carrying this T cell receptor (beta chain). Antigen specificity is unknown. Every sample had a minimum of 6 million PBMCs isolated. This entry belongs to a study of blood T cells in healthy people across ages. Study-wide results and caveats: Estimated diversity, derived from one million T cells, was regarded as an underestimate. Compared with aged donors, long-lived donors showed fewer expanded clones, suggesting selection.

A J-beta primer mix and a sample-barcoded 5' primer were used in a second PCR of about 7 to 11 cycles. One entry per CDR3 protein, called by TCRdb with MiXCR from the 5' RACE reads. The table shows around 1.7 million distinct CDR3 sequences, with 28% occurring only once. Sequencing input: blood. The receptor comes from a woman between 25 and 40 years old in good health.

For the CDR3, the DNA is TGCGCCAGCAGCTTGGCCGACGGGAGCTCCTATAATTCACCCCTCCACTTT. Translating it yields CASSLADGSSYNSPLHF. The chain has TRBV5-1 and TRBJ1-6, with D hard to call. Germline V CDR1 and CDR2: SGHRS, YFSETQ. This CDR3 spans 17 amino acids. V lost 0 bases and J 0 bases, leaving 10 bases between the germline ends.